The present TCR beta chain was sequenced within a study of T cell repertoires in cytomegalovirus infection. One entry per CDR3 protein results from TCRdb running MiXCR on the reads. The sample has 650,000 to 850,000 distinct CDR3 sequences, about 29% seen once. The V end lost 8 bases, the J end lost 0 bases, and 10 bases lay between the germline ends. Germline lookup yields CDR1 MNHEY and CDR2 SVGEGT. The CDR3 covers 13 residues. The sample holds a few counts of this clonotype. Its cognate antigen is unknown. This chain uses TRBV6-2 or TRBV6-3 with TRBJ1-1, with unresolved D. The source is a human donor in good health (CMV status not recorded). Some clones in this sample may be carry-over from other donors' samples. The sequences come from cultured CD8+ T cells from PBMCs, collected from culture after CMV antigen stimulation. CDR3 region: CASGSPMNTEAFF. The CDR3 DNA follows: TGTGCCAGCGGGTCCCCGATGAACACTGAAGCTTTCTTT.